This entry describes one TCR beta chain. This table comes from immunoSEQ multiplex PCR, and its TCRdb copy is limited to in-frame clones, with some not included. The data hold approximately 480,000 clones, with roughly 87% observed a single time. The data were taken from a study of blood T cell repertoires in COVID-19. The Seattle patients joined while their infection was active and were tracked longitudinally afterward. Germline trimming cut 8 bases from V and 7 bases from J; bases unmatched to any gene: 8. This CDR3 contains 13 residues. Germline V gene data show CDR1 as SNHLY and CDR2 as FYNNEI. The specimen sequenced was peripheral blood. The chain combines TRBV2 with TRBJ1-1; 9 nucleotides align to TRBD1. The sequence was collected from a man younger than 30 with COVID-19, enrolled during active disease. CDR3 protein: CASSIQGANEAFF. CDR3 nucleotides: TGTGCCAGCTCAATACAGGGGGCAAATGAAGCTTTCTTT.